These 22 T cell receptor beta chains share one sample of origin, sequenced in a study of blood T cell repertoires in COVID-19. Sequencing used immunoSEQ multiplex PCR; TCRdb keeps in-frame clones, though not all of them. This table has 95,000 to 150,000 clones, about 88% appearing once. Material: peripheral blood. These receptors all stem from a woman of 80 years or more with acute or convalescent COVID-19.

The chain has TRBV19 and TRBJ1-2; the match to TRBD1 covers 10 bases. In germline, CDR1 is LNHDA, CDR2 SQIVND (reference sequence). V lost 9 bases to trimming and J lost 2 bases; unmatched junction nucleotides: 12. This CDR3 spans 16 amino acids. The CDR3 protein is CASRSGDRGQNYGYTF. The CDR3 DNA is TGTGCCAGCCGATCTGGAGACAGGGGGCAGAACTATGGCTACACCTTC.

The CDR3 DNA reads as TGTGCCAGCAGTTACCGGCAGACAGGGCCGAACACTGAAGCTTTCTTT. Its translation: CASSYRQTGPNTEAFF. V usage is TRBV6-5 and J usage is TRBJ1-1; TRBD1 aligns across 7 bases. From germline, CDR1 is MNHEY and CDR2 SVGAGI. V gave up 2 bases and J gave up 1 base; unmatched junction bases: 7. The length of the CDR3 is 16 residues.

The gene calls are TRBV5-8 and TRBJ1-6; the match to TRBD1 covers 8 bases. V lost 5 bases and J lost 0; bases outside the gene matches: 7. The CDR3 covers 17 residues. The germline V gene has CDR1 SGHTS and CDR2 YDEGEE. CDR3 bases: TGTGCCAGCAGGACTTGGACAGGGAGCTCCTATAATTCACCCCTCCACTTT. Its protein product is CASRTWTGSSYNSPLHF.

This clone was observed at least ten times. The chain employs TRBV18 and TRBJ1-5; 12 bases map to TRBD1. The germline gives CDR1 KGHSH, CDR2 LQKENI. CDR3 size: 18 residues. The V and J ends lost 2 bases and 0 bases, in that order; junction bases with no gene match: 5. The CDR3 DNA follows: TGTGCCAGCTCACCAAGGGACAGGGGGCGAAATAGCAATCAGCCCCAGCATTTT. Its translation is CASSPRDRGRNSNQPQHF. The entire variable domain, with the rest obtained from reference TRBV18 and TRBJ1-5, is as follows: NAGVMQNPRHLVRRRGQEARLRCSPMKGHSHVYWYRQLPEEGLKFMVYLQKENIIDESGMPKERFSAEFPKEGPSILRIQQVVRGDSAAYFCASSPRDRGRNSNQPQHFGDGTRLSIL.

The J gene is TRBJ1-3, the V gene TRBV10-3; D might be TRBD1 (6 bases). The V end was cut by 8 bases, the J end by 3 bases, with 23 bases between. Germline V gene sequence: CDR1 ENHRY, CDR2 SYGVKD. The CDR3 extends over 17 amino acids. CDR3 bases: TGTGCCATCGCCGCTAATCTTCTACGGGACAATGGAAACACCATATATTTT. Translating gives CAIAANLLRDNGNTIYF.

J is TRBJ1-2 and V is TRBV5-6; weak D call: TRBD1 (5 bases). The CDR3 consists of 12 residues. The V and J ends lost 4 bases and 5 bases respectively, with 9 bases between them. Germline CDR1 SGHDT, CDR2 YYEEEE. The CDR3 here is CASSLGTYGYTF. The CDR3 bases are TGTGCCAGCAGCCTAGGGACTTATGGCTACACCTTC.

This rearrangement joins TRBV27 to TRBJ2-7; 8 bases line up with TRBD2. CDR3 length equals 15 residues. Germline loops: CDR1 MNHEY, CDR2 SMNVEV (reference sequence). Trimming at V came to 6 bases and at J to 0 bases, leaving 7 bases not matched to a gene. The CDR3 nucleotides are TGTGCCAGCAGCAATAGCGGGATTCTCTCCTACGAGCAGTACTTC. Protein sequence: CASSNSGILSYEQYF.

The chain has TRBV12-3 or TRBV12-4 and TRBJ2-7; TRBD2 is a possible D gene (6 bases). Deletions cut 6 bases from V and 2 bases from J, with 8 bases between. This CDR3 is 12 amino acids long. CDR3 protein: CASRGGAYEQYF. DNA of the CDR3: TGTGCCAGCAGGGGGGGAGCCTACGAGCAGTACTTC.

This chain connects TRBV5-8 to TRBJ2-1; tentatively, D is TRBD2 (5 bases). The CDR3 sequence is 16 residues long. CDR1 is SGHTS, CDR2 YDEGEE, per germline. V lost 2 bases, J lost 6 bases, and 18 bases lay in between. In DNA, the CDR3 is TGTGCCAGCAGCTTTGAGACTCCCGCGGGTCTCAATGAGCAGTTCTTC. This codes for CASSFETPAGLNEQFF. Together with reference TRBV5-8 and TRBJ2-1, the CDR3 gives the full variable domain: EAGVTQSPTHLIKTRGQQATLRCSPISGHTSVYWYQQALGLGLQFLLWYDEGEERNRGNFPPRFSGRQFPNYSSELNVNALELEDSALYLCASSFETPAGLNEQFFGPGTRLTVL.

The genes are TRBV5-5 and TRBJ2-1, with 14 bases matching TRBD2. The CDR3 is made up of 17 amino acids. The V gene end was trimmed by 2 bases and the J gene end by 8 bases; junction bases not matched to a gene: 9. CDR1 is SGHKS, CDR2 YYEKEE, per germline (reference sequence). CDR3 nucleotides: TGTGCCAGCAGCTTCCGTCGGGGGACTAGCGGGAGATATGAGCAGTTCTTC. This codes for CASSFRRGTSGRYEQFF.

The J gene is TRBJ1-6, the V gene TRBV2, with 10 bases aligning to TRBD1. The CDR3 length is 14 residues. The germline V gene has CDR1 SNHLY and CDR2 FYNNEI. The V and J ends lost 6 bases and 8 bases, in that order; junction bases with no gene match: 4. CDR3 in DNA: TGTGCCAGCAGGGCCGGGACAGGGGATTCACCCCTCCACTTT. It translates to CASRAGTGDSPLHF.

CDR3 nucleotides: TGTGCCAGCAGCCCGGGCTGCGGGATAAAGCCATACGAGCAGTACTTC. It codes for CASSPGCGIKPYEQYF. The chain carries TRBV3-1 (or the pseudogene TRBV3-2) and TRBJ2-7, with a possible D match to TRBD2 (6 bases). Germline-derived CDR1 and CDR2 are LGHDT and YNNKEL (reference sequence). Trimming took off 4 bases at V and 4 bases at J, with 20 bases between the two ends. The CDR3 runs to 16 residues.

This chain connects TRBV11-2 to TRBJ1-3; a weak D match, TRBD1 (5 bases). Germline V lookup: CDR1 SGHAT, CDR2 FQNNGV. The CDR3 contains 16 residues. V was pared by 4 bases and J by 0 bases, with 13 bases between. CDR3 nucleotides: TGTGCCAGCAGCTCCGGGACTTTAACCTCTGGAAACACCATATATTTT. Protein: CASSSGTLTSGNTIYF.

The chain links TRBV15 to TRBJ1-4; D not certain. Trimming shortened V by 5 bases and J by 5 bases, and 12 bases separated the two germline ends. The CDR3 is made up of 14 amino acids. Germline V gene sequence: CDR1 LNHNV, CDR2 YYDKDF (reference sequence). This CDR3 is CATSQGRWNEKLFF. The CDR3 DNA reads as TGTGCCACCAGCCAAGGGAGGTGGAATGAAAAACTGTTTTTT.

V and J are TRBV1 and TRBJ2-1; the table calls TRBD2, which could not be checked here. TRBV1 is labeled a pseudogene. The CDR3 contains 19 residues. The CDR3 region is CTSSQSRLAGLANTNEQFF. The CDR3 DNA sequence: TGCACCAGCAGCCAAAGTAGGCTAGCGGGGCTCGCCAATACTAATGAGCAGTTCTTC.

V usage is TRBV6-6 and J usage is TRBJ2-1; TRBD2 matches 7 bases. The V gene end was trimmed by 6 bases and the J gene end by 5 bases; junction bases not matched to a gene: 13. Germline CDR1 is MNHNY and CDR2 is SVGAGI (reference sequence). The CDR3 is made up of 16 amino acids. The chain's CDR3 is CASSRDYTNFHNEQFF. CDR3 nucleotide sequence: TGTGCCAGCAGCCGGGACTACACCAACTTCCACAATGAGCAGTTCTTC.

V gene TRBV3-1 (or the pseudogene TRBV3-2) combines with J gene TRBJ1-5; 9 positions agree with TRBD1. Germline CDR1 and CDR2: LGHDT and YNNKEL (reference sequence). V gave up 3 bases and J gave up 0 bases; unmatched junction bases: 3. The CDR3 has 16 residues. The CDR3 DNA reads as TGTGCCAGCAGCCATGGGACAGGGTATAGCAATCAGCCCCAGCATTTT. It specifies CASSHGTGYSNQPQHF.

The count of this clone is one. This chain's CDR3 is CASRPDTMNTEAFF. In DNA, the CDR3 is TGTGCCAGCAGACCCGACACGATGAACACTGAAGCTTTCTTT. This chain connects TRBV6-5 to TRBJ1-1; D remains unclear. V lost 6 bases, J lost 0 bases, and 11 bases lay in between. This CDR3 spans 14 amino acids. In germline, CDR1 is MNHEY, CDR2 SVGAGI.

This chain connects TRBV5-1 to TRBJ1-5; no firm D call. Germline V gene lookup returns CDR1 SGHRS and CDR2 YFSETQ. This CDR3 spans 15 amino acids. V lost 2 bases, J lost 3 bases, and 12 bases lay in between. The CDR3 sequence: CASSFSGLSNQPQHF. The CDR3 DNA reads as TGCGCCAGCAGCTTCAGCGGCCTCTCCAATCAGCCCCAGCATTTT.

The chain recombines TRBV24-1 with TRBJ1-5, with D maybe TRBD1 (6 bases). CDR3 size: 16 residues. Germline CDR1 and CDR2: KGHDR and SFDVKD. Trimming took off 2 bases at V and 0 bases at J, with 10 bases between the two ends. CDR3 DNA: TGTGCCACCAGTGATTCAGGGGCCGTTAGCAATCAGCCCCAGCATTTT. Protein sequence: CATSDSGAVSNQPQHF.

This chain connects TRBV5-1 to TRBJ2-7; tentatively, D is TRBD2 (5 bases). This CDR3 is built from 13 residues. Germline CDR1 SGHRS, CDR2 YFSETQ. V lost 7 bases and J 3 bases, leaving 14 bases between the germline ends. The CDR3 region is CASGVGSLYEQYF. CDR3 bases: TGCGCCAGCGGGGTAGGGAGCCTCTACGAGCAGTACTTC.

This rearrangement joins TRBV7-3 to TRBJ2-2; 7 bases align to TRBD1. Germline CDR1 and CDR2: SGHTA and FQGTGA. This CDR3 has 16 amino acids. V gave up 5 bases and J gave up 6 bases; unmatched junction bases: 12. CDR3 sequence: CASSPDGIDRAGELFF. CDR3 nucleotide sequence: TGTGCCAGCAGCCCTGATGGTATTGACAGGGCCGGGGAGCTGTTTTTT.